Presented here are 19 T cell receptor beta chains from one specimen sequenced in a study of CD8 T cells in ankylosing spondylitis. Study-level findings and limits: Ankylosing spondylitis blood appeared to carry a characteristic TCR beta motif of under ten highly homologous variants.

TCRdb re-derived calls from the 5' RACE reads in MiXCR, one entry per CDR3 protein. This repertoire shows approximately 400,000 distinct CDR3 sequences, 26% found once; its top ten account for over 0.8%. These TCRs are of unknown antigen specificity. Sequenced input: blood, either unsorted or a sorted T cell fraction (not recorded which). These receptor sequences come from a male donor with ankylosing spondylitis.

V is TRBV6-1 and J is TRBJ1-5; D is perhaps TRBD1 (6 bases). The V end was cut by 5 bases, the J end by 4 bases, with 15 bases between. Germline values: CDR1 MNHNS, CDR2 SASEGT. The CDR3 is made up of 15 amino acids. The CDR3 spells CASSLTEGGNQPQHF. CDR3 bases: TGTGCCAGCAGTCTGACGGAAGGGGGTAATCAGCCCCAGCATTTT.

The genes are TRBV7-9 and TRBJ2-7, with 9 bases fitting TRBD1. This CDR3 has 14 residues. The ends lost 3 bases at V and 5 bases at J; junction bases unmatched: 5. Per the germline V gene, CDR1 is SEHNR and CDR2 is FQNEAQ (reference sequence). The CDR3 sequence is CASSFPGQGNEQYF. CDR3 sequence (DNA): TGTGCCAGCAGCTTCCCCGGACAGGGGAACGAGCAGTACTTC.

This clonotype has a single count. The chain combines TRBV20-1 with TRBJ1-5; TRBD1 aligns across 8 bases. Germline CDR1 DFQATT, CDR2 SNEGSKA (reference sequence). The CDR3 spans 14 residues. V shed 6 bases, J shed 5 bases, and the junction held 9 bases outside the gene matches. The CDR3 loop reads CSARDRTVYQPQHF. The CDR3 bases are TGCAGTGCCCGGGACAGGACAGTTTATCAGCCCCAGCATTTT.

This clonotype was counted between two and nine times. The chain is built from TRBV27 and TRBJ1-6; 7 nucleotides match TRBD1. V lost 7 bases to trimming and J lost 4 bases; unmatched junction nucleotides: 4. Germline V CDR1 and CDR2: MNHEY, SMNVEV (reference sequence). The CDR3 consists of 14 residues. The CDR3 reads CASKKGQYNSPLHF. The CDR3 nucleotides read TGTGCCAGCAAAAAGGGACAGTATAATTCACCCCTCCACTTT.

This clonotype has a count of ten or more. The chain is built from TRBV4-1 and TRBJ1-5, with D tentatively TRBD1 (6 bases). CDR1 MGHRA and CDR2 YSYEKL come from the germline V gene. The germline V and J ends were trimmed by 5 bases and 7 bases, with 15 bases remaining between them. The CDR3 is made up of 14 amino acids. The CDR3 nucleotides are TGCGCCAGCAGCAAAGCCGGGGGCGAACAGCCCCAGCATTTT. This codes for CASSKAGGEQPQHF.

The table lists this clonotype with a few counts. V usage is TRBV5-1 and J usage is TRBJ2-7; D is perhaps TRBD2 (6 bases). The V end was cut by 1 base, the J end by 2 bases, with 13 bases between. There are 15 residues in the CDR3. Germline CDR1 reads SGHRS; CDR2 reads YFSETQ. CDR3 coding DNA: TGCGCCAGCAGCTTGTCCCCCGGGAGTCCCTACGAGCAGTACGTC. Its translation: CASSLSPGSPYEQYV.

The J gene is TRBJ1-5, the V gene TRBV12-3 or TRBV12-4, with D perhaps TRBD1 (5 bases). The germline V and J ends were trimmed by 4 bases and 9 bases, with 13 bases remaining between them. The CDR3 sequence is 13 residues long. The CDR3 DNA follows: TGTGCCAGCAGTTCGGGACGGGCGGGGCCCCAGCATTTT. It specifies CASSSGRAGPQHF.

This clonotype was counted between two and nine times. The V call is TRBV24-1, the J call TRBJ2-2; possibly TRBD2 for D (6 bases). Trimming removed 11 bases from V and 1 base from J, with 10 bases in between. Germline V gives CDR1 KGHDR, CDR2 SFDVKD. The CDR3 spans 13 residues. As DNA, the CDR3 is TGTGCCATCGGACTAAAGAACACCGGGGAGCTGTTTTTT. Translating gives CAIGLKNTGELFF.

This clonotype was counted between two and nine times. This chain uses TRBV24-1 with TRBJ2-2, with D possibly being TRBD1 (6 bases). Germline assignment: CDR1 KGHDR and CDR2 SFDVKD. The CDR3 has 16 residues. Trimming cost V 4 bases and J 2 bases, with 13 bases left between them. This CDR3 reads CATSEPGTPNTGELFF. The CDR3 DNA sequence: TGTGCCACCAGTGAGCCCGGGACACCCAACACCGGGGAGCTGTTTTTT.

This clonotype was counted between two and nine times. Here the CDR3 reads CASSPGTGIGYTF. CDR3 nucleotide sequence: TGTGCCAGCAGTCCCGGAACAGGGATCGGCTACACCTTC. The chain joins TRBV12-3 or TRBV12-4 to TRBJ1-2; a weak D match, TRBD1 (6 bases). The CDR3 sequence is 13 residues long. Trimming took off 5 bases at V and 8 bases at J, with 15 bases between the two ends.

This clonotype showed up just a few times. The chain carries TRBV2 and TRBJ1-4; 8 nucleotides agree with TRBD1. With 6 bases clipped from V and 8 bases from J, the junction kept 8 bases outside the gene matches. This CDR3 has 14 residues. Looked up from germline, CDR1 is SNHLY and CDR2 is FYNNEI. Here the CDR3 DNA reads TGTGCCAGCAGAACTGACAGGGGATCGGAAAAACTGTTTTTT. This encodes CASRTDRGSEKLFF.

This clonotype was recorded a few times. The rearrangement joins TRBV5-4 to TRBJ2-1; D is possibly TRBD2 (6 bases). Looked up from germline, CDR1 is SGHNT and CDR2 is YYREEE (reference sequence). The germline V and J ends were trimmed by 4 bases and 7 bases, with 18 bases remaining between them. This CDR3 is built from 15 residues. This chain's CDR3 is CASSPRDWGGNEQFF. The CDR3 region has the DNA TGTGCCAGCAGCCCCCGGGACTGGGGAGGAAATGAGCAGTTCTTC. Complete variable domain (other parts from reference TRBV5-4 and TRBJ2-1): ETGVTQSPTHLIKTRGQQVTLRCSSQSGHNTVSWYQQALGQGPQFIFQYYREEENGRGNFPPRFSGLQFPNYSSELNVNALELDDSALYLCASSPRDWGGNEQFFGPGTRLTVL.

This clonotype appeared a few times. This chain joins TRBV10-3 and TRBJ2-2; D is possibly TRBD1 (6 bases). Germline V CDR1 and CDR2: ENHRY, SYGVKD. There are 15 residues in the CDR3. With 10 bases removed from V and 2 bases from J, the gap between germline ends came to 17 bases. CDR3 sequence (DNA): TGTGCCACCCGCCGACAGGATCTAAACACCGGGGAGCTGTTTTTT. Translating it yields CATRRQDLNTGELFF.

There are a few counts of this clonotype. J is TRBJ2-5 and V is TRBV29-1; D is ambiguous. The CDR3 spans 13 residues. V shed 7 bases and J shed 2 bases, with 14 bases lying between them. Looked up from germline, CDR1 is SQVTM and CDR2 is ANQGSEA. Here the CDR3 reads CSAARGPQETQYF. Written as DNA, the CDR3 is TGCAGCGCCGCCCGCGGACCTCAAGAGACCCAGTACTTC.

This clonotype was detected many times. The chain carries TRBV24-1 and TRBJ2-6; the D is unclear. Per germline, CDR1 KGHDR and CDR2 SFDVKD. V lost 2 bases, J lost 0 bases, and 4 bases lay in between. There are 15 residues in the CDR3. The chain's CDR3 is CATSDSGSGANVLTF. CDR3 sequence (DNA): TGTGCCACCAGTGATTCGGGCTCTGGGGCCAACGTCCTGACTTTC.

This clonotype was counted between two and nine times. The chain recombines TRBV10-3 with TRBJ2-1; 11 bases agree with TRBD2. The CDR3 runs 17 residues. The germline CDR1 and CDR2 sequences are ENHRY and SYGVKD. The ends lost 2 bases at V and 2 bases at J; junction bases unmatched: 5. The CDR3 sequence is CAISEGTSGRPYNEQFF. The CDR3, as DNA: TGTGCCATCAGTGAGGGTACTAGCGGGAGACCCTACAATGAGCAGTTCTTC.

This clonotype showed up just a few times. V is TRBV10-2 and J is TRBJ2-5, with 8 bases aligning to TRBD1. CDR1 WSHSY and CDR2 SAAADI come from the germline V gene. The ends lost 9 bases at V and 4 bases at J; junction bases unmatched: 10. This CDR3 has 14 amino acids. The CDR3 sequence: CARFSGQAIETQYF. Written as DNA, the CDR3 is TGCGCCAGATTCTCGGGACAGGCTATAGAGACCCAGTACTTC.

This clonotype was observed a handful of times. The V call is TRBV28, the J call TRBJ1-2; D perhaps matches TRBD1 (5 bases). CDR3 length equals 15 residues. CDR1 and CDR2 (germline): MDHEN, SYDVKM. Trimming shortened V by 4 bases and J by 2 bases, and 14 bases separated the two germline ends. The CDR3 DNA follows: TGTGCCAGCAGTTCCTTAGCCCCAGGGAACTATGGCTACACCTTC. Amino acid sequence: CASSSLAPGNYGYTF.

This chain connects TRBV19 to TRBJ2-1, with a tentative D call TRBD1 (6 bases). V shed 4 bases and J shed 2 bases, with 27 bases lying between them. CDR3 length: 20 residues. The V gene's germline CDR1 is LNHDA and CDR2 SQIVND (reference sequence). CDR3 amino acids: CASSTNRVRTNSYAYNEQFF. The DNA for the CDR3 is TGTGCCAGTAGTACAAACAGGGTTAGGACGAATTCGTACGCCTACAATGAGCAGTTCTTC.